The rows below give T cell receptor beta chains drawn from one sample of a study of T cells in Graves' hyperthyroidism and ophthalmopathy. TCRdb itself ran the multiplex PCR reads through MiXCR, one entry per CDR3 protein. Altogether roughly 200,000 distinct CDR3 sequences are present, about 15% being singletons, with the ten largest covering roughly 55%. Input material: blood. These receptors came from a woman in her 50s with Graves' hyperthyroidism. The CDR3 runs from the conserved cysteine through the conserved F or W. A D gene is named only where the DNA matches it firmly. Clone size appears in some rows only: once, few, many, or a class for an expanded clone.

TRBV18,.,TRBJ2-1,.,CASSPRSNLNNEQFF,TGTGCCAGCTCACCAAGATCCAACTTAAACAATGAGCAGTTCTTC
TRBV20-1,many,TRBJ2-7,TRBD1,CSAERTGGGYEQYF,TGCAGTGCTGAAAGGACAGGGGGTGGCTACGAGCAGTACTTC
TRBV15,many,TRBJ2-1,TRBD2,CATSNPSSGDNEQFF,TGTGCCACCAGCAATCCCTCTAGCGGAGACAATGAGCAGTTCTTC
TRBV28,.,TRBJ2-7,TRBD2,CASGGGSGYEQYF,TGTGCCAGCGGGGGGGGTTCGGGCTACGAGCAGTACTTC
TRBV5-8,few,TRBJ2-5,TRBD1,CASSFGTAQETQYF,TGTGCCAGCAGCTTTGGGACAGCCCAAGAGACCCAGTACTTC
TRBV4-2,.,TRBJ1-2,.,CASSQEQWQQGNYGYTF,TGTGCCAGCAGCCAAGAACAGTGGCAACAAGGCAACTATGGCTACACCTTC
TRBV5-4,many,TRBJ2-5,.,CASSGTFQETQYF,TGTGCCAGCAGCGGGACTTTCCAAGAGACCCAGTACTTC
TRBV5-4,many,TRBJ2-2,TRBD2,CASSSSGRYTGELFF,TGTGCCAGCAGCAGTAGCGGGAGATACACCGGGGAGCTGTTTTTT
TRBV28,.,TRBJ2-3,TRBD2,CASSLPSSGSGNTQYF,TGTGCCAGCAGTTTACCGTCTAGCGGGAGTGGGAATACGCAGTATTTT
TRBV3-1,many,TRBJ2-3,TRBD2,CASSLRTRGADTQYF,TGTGCCAGCAGCCTTAGGACTAGAGGTGCAGATACGCAGTATTTT
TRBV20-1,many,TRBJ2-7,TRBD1,CSAPPGQGSHEQYF,TGCAGTGCTCCACCGGGACAGGGGAGTCACGAGCAGTACTTC
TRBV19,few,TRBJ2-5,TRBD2,CASNIAGARETQYF,TGTGCCAGTAATATAGCGGGGGCTCGAGAGACCCAGTACTTC
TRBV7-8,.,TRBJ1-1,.,CASSLMVGRGTEAFF,TGTGCCAGCAGCTTGATGGTTGGGAGGGGCACTGAAGCTTTCTTT
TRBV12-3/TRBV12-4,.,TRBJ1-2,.,CASSLGQLKTF,TGTGCCAGCAGTTTAGGTCAGTTAAAGACCTTC
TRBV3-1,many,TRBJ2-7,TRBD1,CASSQGPTGSEQYF,TGTGCCAGCAGCCAAGGCCCGACAGGGAGCGAGCAGTACTTC